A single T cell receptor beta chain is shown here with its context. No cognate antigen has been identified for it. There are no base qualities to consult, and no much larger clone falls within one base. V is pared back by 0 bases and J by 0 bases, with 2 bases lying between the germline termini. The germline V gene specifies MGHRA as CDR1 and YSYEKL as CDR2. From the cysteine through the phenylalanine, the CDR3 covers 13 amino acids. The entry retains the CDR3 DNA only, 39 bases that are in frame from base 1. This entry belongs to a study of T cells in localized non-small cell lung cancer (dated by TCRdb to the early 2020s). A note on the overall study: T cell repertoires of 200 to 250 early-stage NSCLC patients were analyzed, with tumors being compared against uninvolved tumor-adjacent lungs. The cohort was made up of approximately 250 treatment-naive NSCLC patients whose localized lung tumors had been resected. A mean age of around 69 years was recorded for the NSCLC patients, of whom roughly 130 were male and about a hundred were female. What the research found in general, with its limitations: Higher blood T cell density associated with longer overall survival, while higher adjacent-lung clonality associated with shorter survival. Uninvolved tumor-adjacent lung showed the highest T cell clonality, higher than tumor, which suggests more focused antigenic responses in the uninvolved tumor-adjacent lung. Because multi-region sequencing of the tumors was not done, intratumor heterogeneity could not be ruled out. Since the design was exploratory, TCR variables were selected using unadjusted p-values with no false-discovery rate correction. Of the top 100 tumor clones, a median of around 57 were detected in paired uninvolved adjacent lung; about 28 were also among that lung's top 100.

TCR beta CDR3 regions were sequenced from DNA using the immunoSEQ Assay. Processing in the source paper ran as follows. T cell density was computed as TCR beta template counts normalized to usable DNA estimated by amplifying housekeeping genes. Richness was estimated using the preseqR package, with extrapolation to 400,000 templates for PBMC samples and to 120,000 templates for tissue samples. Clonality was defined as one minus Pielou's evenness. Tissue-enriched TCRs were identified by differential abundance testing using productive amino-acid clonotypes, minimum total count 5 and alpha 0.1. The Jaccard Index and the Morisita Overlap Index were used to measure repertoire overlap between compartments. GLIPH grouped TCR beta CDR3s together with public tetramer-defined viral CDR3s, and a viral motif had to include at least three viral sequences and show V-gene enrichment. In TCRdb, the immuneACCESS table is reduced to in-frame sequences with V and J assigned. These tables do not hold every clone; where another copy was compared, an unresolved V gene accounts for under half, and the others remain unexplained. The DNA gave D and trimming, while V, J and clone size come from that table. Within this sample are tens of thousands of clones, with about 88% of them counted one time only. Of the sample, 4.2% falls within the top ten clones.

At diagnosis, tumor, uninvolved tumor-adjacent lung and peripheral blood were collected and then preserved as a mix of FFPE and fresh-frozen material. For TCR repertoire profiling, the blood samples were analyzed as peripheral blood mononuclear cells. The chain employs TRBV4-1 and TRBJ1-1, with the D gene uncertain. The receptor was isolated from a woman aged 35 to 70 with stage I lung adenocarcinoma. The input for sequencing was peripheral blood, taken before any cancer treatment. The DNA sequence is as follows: TGCGCCAGCAGCCAAGATATGAACACTGAAGCTTTCTTT. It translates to CASSQDMNTEAFF.